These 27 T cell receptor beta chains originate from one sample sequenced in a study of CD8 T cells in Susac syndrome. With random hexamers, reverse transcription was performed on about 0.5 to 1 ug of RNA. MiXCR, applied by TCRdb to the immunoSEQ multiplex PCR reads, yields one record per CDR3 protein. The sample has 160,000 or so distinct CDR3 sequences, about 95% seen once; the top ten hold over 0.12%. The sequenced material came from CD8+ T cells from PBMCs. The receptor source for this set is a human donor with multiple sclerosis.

The CDR3 region is CASRTGPSSTDTQYF. The CDR3 nucleotides are TGTGCCAGCAGAACTGGACCATCTAGCACAGATACGCAGTATTTT. V is TRBV2 and J is TRBJ2-3; no firm D call. The V end was cut by 6 bases, the J end by 0 bases, with 13 bases between. This CDR3 has 15 amino acids. Germline lookup yields CDR1 SNHLY and CDR2 FYNNEI.

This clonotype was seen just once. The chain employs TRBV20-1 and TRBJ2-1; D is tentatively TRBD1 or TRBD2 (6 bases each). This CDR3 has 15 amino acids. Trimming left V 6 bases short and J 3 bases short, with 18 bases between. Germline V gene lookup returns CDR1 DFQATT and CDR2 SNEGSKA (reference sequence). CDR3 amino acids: CSADGSGGGYNEQFF. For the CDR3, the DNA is TGCAGTGCGGATGGTAGCGGAGGGGGCTACAATGAGCAGTTCTTC.

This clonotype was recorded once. The CDR3 is CATSVGNTGELFF. In DNA, the CDR3 is TGTGCCACCAGTGTAGGGAACACCGGGGAGCTGTTTTTT. This rearrangement joins TRBV24-1 to TRBJ2-2; D remains unclear. Trimming stripped 5 bases from V and 1 base from J, with 4 bases between. Germline CDR1 and CDR2: KGHDR and SFDVKD. This CDR3 is built from 13 residues.

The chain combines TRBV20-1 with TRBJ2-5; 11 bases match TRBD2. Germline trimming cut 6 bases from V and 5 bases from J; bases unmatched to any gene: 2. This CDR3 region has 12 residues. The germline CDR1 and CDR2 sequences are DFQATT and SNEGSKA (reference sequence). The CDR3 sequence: CSATSGGETQYF. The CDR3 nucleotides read TGCAGTGCCACTAGCGGGGGCGAGACCCAGTACTTC.

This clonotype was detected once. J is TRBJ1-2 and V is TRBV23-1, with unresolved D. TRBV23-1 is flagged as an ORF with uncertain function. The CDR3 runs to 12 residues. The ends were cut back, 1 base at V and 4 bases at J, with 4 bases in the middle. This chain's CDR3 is CASSQYTYGYTF. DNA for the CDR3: TGCGCCAGCAGTCAATACACCTATGGCTACACCTTC.

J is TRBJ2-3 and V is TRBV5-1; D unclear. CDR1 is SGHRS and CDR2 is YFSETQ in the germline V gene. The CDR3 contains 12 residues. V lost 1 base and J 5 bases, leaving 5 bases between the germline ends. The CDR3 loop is CASSLNRDTQYF. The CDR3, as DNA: TGCGCCAGCAGCTTGAATAGAGATACGCAGTATTTT.

CDR3 sequence (DNA): TGCGCCAGCAGCTTAAAGGGACAGACGAACACCGGGGAGCTGTTTTTT. The encoded protein is CASSLKGQTNTGELFF. The chain couples TRBV5-1 to TRBJ2-2; TRBD1 matches 7 bases. This CDR3 has 16 amino acids. CDR1 SGHRS and CDR2 YFSETQ come from the germline V gene. The ends lost 2 bases at V and 0 bases at J; junction bases unmatched: 4.

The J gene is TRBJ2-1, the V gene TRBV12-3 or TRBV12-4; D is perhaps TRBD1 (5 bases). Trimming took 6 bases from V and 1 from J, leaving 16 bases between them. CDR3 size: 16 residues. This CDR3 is CASRGSGFSSYNEQFF. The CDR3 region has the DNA TGTGCCAGCAGGGGCTCAGGGTTCTCATCCTACAATGAGCAGTTCTTC.

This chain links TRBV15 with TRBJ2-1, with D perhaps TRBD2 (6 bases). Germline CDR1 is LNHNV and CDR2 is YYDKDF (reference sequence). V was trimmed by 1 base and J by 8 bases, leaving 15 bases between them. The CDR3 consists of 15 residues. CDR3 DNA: TGTGCCACCAGCAGAGGGGAGTGGCGGAGGGATGAGCAGTTCTTC. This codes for CATSRGEWRRDEQFF.

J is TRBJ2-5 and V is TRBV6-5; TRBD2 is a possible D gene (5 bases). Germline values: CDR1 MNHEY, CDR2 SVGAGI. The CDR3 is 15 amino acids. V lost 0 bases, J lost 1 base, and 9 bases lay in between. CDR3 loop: CASSYSMAGQETQYF. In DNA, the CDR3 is TGTGCCAGCAGTTACTCGATGGCGGGCCAAGAGACCCAGTACTTC.

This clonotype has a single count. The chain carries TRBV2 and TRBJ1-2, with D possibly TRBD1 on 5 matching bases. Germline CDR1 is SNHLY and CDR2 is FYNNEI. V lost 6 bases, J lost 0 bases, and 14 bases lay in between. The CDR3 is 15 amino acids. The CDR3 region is CASSKGGTSNYGYTF. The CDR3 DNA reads TGTGCCAGCAGCAAGGGAGGGACTTCTAACTATGGCTACACCTTC.

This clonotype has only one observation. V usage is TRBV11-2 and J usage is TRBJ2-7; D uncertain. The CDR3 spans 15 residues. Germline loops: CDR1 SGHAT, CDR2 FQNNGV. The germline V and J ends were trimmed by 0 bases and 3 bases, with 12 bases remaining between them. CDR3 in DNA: TGTGCCAGCAGCTTAGAACTCGATTGGGGCTACGAGCAGTACTTC. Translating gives CASSLELDWGYEQYF.

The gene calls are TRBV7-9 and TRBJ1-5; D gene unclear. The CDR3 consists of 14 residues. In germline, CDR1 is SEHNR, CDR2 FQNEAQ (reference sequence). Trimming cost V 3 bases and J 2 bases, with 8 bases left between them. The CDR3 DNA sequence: TGTGCCAGCAGCTTTGGGCAGGGCAATCAGCCCCAGCATTTT. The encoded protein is CASSFGQGNQPQHF.

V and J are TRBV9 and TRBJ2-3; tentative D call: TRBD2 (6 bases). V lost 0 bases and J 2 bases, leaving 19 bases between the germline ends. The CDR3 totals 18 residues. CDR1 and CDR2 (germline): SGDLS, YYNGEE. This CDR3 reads CASSVGGFGSGPTDTQYF. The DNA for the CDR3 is TGTGCCAGCAGCGTAGGGGGATTTGGTAGCGGCCCCACAGATACGCAGTATTTT.

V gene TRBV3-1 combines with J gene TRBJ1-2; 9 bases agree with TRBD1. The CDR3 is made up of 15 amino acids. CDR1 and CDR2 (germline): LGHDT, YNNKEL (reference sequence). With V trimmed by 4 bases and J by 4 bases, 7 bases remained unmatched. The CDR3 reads CASSPGQGLGYGYTF. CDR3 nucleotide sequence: TGTGCCAGCAGCCCGGGACAGGGCCTAGGCTATGGCTACACCTTC.

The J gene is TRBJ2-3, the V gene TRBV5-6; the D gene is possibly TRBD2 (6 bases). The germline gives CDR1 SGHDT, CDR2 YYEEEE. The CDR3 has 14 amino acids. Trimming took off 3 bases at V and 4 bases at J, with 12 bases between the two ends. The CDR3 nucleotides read TGTGCCAGCAGCTATGCGGGGAAGGCAGATACGCAGTATTTT. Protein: CASSYAGKADTQYF.

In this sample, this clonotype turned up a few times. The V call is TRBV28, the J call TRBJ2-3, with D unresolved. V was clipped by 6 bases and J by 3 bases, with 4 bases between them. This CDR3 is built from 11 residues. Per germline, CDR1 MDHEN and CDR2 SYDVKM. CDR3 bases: TGTGCCAGCAGGGCTACAGATACGCAGTATTTT. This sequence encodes CASRATDTQYF.

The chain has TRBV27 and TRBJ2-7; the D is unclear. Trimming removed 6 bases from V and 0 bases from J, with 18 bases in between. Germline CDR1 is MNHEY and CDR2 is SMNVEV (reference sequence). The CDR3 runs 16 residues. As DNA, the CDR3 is TGTGCCAGCAGCTCCCCGCCCCACCTTAGCTCCTACGAGCAGTACTTC. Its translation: CASSSPPHLSSYEQYF.

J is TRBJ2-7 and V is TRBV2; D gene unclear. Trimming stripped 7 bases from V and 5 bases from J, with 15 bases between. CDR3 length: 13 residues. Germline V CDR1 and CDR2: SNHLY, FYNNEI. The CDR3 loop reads CASITRLGNEQYF. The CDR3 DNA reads TGTGCCAGCATTACGCGCCTTGGGAACGAGCAGTACTTC.

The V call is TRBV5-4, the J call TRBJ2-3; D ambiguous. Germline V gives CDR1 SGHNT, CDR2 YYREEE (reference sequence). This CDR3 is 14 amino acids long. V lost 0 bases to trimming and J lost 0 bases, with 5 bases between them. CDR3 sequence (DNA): TGTGCCAGCAGCTTGGGGACGAGCACAGATACGCAGTATTTT. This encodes CASSLGTSTDTQYF. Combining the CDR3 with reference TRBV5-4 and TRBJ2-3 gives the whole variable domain ETGVTQSPTHLIKTRGQQVTLRCSSQSGHNTVSWYQQALGQGPQFIFQYYREEENGRGNFPPRFSGLQFPNYSSELNVNALELDDSALYLCASSLGTSTDTQYFGPGTRLTVL.

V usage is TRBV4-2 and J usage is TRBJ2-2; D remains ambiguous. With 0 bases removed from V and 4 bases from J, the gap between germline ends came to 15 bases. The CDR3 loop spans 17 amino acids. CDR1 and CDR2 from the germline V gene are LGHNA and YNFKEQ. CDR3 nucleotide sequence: TGTGCCAGCAGCCAAGATGTGTCTAGGGCCATCACCGGGGAGCTGTTTTTT. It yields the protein CASSQDVSRAITGELFF.

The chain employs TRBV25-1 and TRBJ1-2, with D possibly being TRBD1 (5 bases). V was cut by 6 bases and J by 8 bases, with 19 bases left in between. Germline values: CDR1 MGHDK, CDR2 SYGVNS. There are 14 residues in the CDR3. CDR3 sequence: CASSRDGVDGGYTF. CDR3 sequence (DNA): TGTGCCAGCAGCAGGGACGGAGTCGATGGGGGCTACACCTTC.

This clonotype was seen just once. DNA of the CDR3: TGTGCCAGCAGCCTCGTGAGGGTACCTCAGTGGAACACTGAAGCTTTCTTT. Translated: CASSLVRVPQWNTEAFF. This chain joins TRBV5-6 and TRBJ1-1; no clear D gene. Germline V gives CDR1 SGHDT, CDR2 YYEEEE. The CDR3 has 17 residues. Trimming took off 4 bases at V and 1 base at J, with 20 bases between the two ends.

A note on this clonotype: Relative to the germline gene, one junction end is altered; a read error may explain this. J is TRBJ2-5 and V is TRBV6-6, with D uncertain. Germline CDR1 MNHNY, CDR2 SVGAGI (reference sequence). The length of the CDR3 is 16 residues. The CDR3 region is CASSYSSSRFQETQYF. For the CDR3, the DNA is TGTGCCAGCAGCTACTCGAGTAGCAGGTTCCAAGAGACCCAGTACTTC.

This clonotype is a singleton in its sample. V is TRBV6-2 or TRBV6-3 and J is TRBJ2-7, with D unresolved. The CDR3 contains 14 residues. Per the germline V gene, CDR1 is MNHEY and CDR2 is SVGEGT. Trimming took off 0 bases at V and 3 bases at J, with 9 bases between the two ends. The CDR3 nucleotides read TGTGCCAGCAGTTACTCGACGAGCAGCTACGAGCAGTACGTC. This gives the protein CASSYSTSSYEQYV.

For the CDR3, the DNA is TGTGCCTGGAGTGGAGGGGTGGATGAAAAACTGTTTTTT. Translated, it gives CAWSGGVDEKLFF. The chain combines TRBV30 with TRBJ1-4; D perhaps matches TRBD1 (5 bases). Germline V gene lookup returns CDR1 GTSNPN and CDR2 SVGIG (reference sequence). Trimming removed 1 base from V and 6 bases from J, with 9 bases in between. This CDR3 region has 13 residues.

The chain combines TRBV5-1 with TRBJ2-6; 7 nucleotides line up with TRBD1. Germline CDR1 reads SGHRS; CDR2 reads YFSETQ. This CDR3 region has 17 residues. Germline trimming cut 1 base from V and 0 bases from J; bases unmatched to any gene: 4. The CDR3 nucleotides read TGCGCCAGCAGCTTGACAGGGGTCAACTCTGGGGCCAACGTCCTGACTTTC. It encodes CASSLTGVNSGANVLTF.